This T cell receptor beta chain stems from a study of cytomegalovirus exposure and HLA in healthy donors. Study-wide findings and caveats: It was reportedly the case that the classifier diagnosed cytomegalovirus status with high specificity and sensitivity.

V lost 5 bases and J lost 2; bases outside the gene matches: 11. CDR1 is LNHNV, CDR2 YYDKDF, per germline (reference sequence). This CDR3 spans 17 amino acids. TCRdb's copy holds only in-frame clones and misses some; the assay was immunoSEQ multiplex PCR. Counted here are about 400,000 clones, 86% occurring once; the ten biggest clones make up roughly 0.83%. Regarding this clone: Its matching antigen is unknown.

The chain has TRBV15 and TRBJ1-5; 8 bases agree with TRBD1. Input material: PBMCs. This sequence originates from a woman aged 18-30 years in good health and CMV-seronegative. CDR3 protein: CATSGPGGASGNQPQHF. The CDR3 DNA follows: TGTGCCACCAGCGGACCAGGGGGCGCGAGTGGCAATCAGCCCCAGCATTTT.